This T cell receptor (beta chain) was found in a study of blood T cells in healthy people across ages (dated by TCRdb to between 2014 and 2017). Notes on the research overall: In model experiments, template switching captured roughly one uniquely barcoded TCR beta cDNA molecule for every two T cells. To track age-related changes in TCR beta repertoire diversity, the study relied on deep sequencing normalized with unique cDNA molecular identifiers. The donors were split into four age groups: young (average about 15 years), middle-aged (roughly 39), aged (over 55) and long-lived (approximately 80). To avoid experimental bias, donors of different ages were distributed randomly across sequencing lanes. The study analyzed two additional independent replicas of 1 million unique cDNA reads from the same blood draw for two donors, one aged 18 to 30 and one aged 80 or older. The research as a whole found: Estimates of total diversity based on one million sequenced T cells were considered lower bounds and underestimates. Observed TCR beta diversity per million T cells fell roughly linearly with age, and a significant reduction was already apparent by age about 43. The percentage of naive T cells measured by flow cytometry correlated strongly with observed TCR beta diversity. Compared with the aged group, more naive CD4+ T cells, fewer expanded clones and increased TCR diversity were shown by the long-lived group, suggesting age selection. Conclusive comparison of naive and antigen-experienced compartments was prevented by the profiling of bulk unsorted PBMCs. Donor CMV infection status was unknown, potentially confounding age-related changes in expanded clonotypes.

Donors were 35 to 40 systemically healthy Caucasian individuals from Russia aged roughly 6 to 90 years. Ten milliliters of peripheral blood were drawn from each donor into EDTA-treated Vacutainer tubes. Ficoll-Paque density-gradient centrifugation was used to isolate PBMCs, with at least 6 million per sample. Total RNA was extracted from PBMCs with Trizol reagent, with at least 6 micrograms obtained per sample. The percentages of naive CD45RAhigh/CD27high T cells were determined by flow cytometry on a PBMC aliquot from every donor. Counted from cysteine to phenylalanine, this CDR3 has 15 amino acids. Only CDR3 DNA remains: 45 bases, in frame from the first base. CDR1 and CDR2 (MDHEN, SYDVKM) derive from the germline V gene. The trim is 6 bases for V and 3 bases for J, with a gap of 17 bases between the germline ends. Libraries were built with 5' RACE. TCRdb lists the instrument as Illumina HiSeq 2500. A second roughly 6 to 12 cycle PCR used a sample-barcoded 5' primer and a J-beta primer mix. Each TCR beta cDNA molecule received a unique molecular identifier from a template-switch 5' adaptor carrying 12 random nucleotides. At least 3 million CDR3-containing paired-end reads were obtained from each sample. First-strand cDNA was synthesized from all RNA with the Mint cDNA synthesis kit, primed by a TRBC-specific oligonucleotide. After uracil-DNA glycosylase treatment, a first 18-cycle PCR used universal primers M1SS and BC2_uni_R on all cDNA. As for the original processing: For normalization, 1 million high-quality reads, each with a distinct molecular identifier, were randomly selected from each sample. Instead of being binned into consensus sequences, reads that shared molecular identifiers were thrown out. CDR3 identification, clonotype clustering and error correction used MiTCR with a Q25 quality threshold and the strictest error-elimination algorithm. Lower-bound total TCR beta diversity was estimated with a nonparametric unseen species model using Euler transformation. TCRdb cleaned the public reads at Q25 with fastp, built clones with MiXCR and kept in-frame beta chains. Under each unique CDR3 protein, matching rows form one entry showing the most common genes and DNA. The V and J calls, along with clone size, are taken from TCRdb and not from the paper's own processing. This sample is represented by hundreds of thousands of distinct CDR3 sequences; about 56% of them were singletons. In total, the top ten clones hold about 26% of the sample.

Worth noting for this clonotype: Its antigen specificity is not known. Base qualities are not provided; no much larger clone lies one nucleotide away.

The chain employs TRBV28 and TRBJ2-5; matching of 6 bases hints at TRBD1 as the D gene. The origin of this receptor is a man aged 40-50 years in good health. Source material: blood. The DNA sequence is as follows: TGTGCCAGCAGGACTTTACAGGGTATAGAAGAGACCCAGTACTTC. Translated, this is CASRTLQGIEETQYF.